This passage covers 15 T cell receptor beta chains from one sample sequenced in a study of T-cell reconstitution after alpha-beta-depleted transplantation in children. It was with unique molecular identifiers that the TCRbeta library was prepared. TCRdb reanalysed the PCR reads using MiXCR and keeps one entry per CDR3 protein. The sample records hundreds of thousands of distinct CDR3 sequences, approximately 9.5% being singletons. The source material was PBMCs from the stem cell graft donor, sampled from the stem cell graft. These receptors originate from a human donor who donated a stem cell graft to a child with acute lymphoblastic leukemia.

This clonotype was counted between two and nine times. The chain links TRBV7-2 to TRBJ1-4; D is unresolved. Trimming took 11 bases from V and 7 from J, leaving 17 bases between them. CDR1 is SGHTA and CDR2 is FQGNSA in the germline V gene. The CDR3 contains 13 residues. The CDR3 sequence is CASSSGSGEKLFF. The CDR3 nucleotides are TGTGCCTCCTCGAGCGGCTCGGGTGAAAAACTGTTTTTT.

This clonotype was seen only a few times. The CDR3, as DNA: TGTGCCAGCAGCTCACTGAGGGGGTACAATGAGCAGTTCTTC. Amino acids: CASSSLRGYNEQFF. J is TRBJ2-1 and V is TRBV11-2; a possible D gene is TRBD1 (6 bases). The V gene lost 4 bases and the J gene lost 4 bases, with 11 bases spanning the gap. The CDR3 runs to 14 residues. Germline-derived CDR1 and CDR2 are SGHAT and FQNNGV.

This rearrangement joins TRBV12-3 or TRBV12-4 to TRBJ1-2, with unresolved D. The CDR3 totals 14 residues. Trimming took 3 bases from V and 2 from J, leaving 10 bases between them. The CDR3 protein is CASSLRSTNYGYTF. The CDR3 DNA is TGTGCCAGCAGTTTGCGGAGCACAAACTATGGCTACACCTTC.

This clonotype came up a few times. The chain has TRBV7-2 and TRBJ2-3, with a weak D call TRBD1 (6 bases). CDR3 length equals 16 residues. The germline V gene has CDR1 SGHTA and CDR2 FQGNSA. Deletions cut 6 bases from V and 6 bases from J, with 22 bases between. CDR3 nucleotides: TGTGCCAGCAGTGTTAGCGTTGGCAGGGGCGTCGATACGCAGTATTTT. Amino acid sequence: CASSVSVGRGVDTQYF.

This chain links TRBV5-1 with TRBJ1-1; TRBD1 might be the D (5 bases). Germline V gene sequence: CDR1 SGHRS, CDR2 YFSETQ. Trimming took 5 bases from V and 3 from J, leaving 11 bases between them. This CDR3 is 13 amino acids long. Written as DNA, the CDR3 is TGCGCCAGCAGACTGCGGGGGGACACTGAAGCTTTCTTT. Its protein is CASRLRGDTEAFF.

In this sample, this clonotype turned up a few times. This rearrangement joins TRBV20-1 to TRBJ1-5; D gene uncertain. With 3 bases removed from V and 0 bases from J, the gap between germline ends came to 12 bases. The CDR3 has 15 amino acids. CDR1 DFQATT and CDR2 SNEGSKA come from the germline V gene (reference sequence). The CDR3 nucleotides are TGCAGTGCTAGCCCTTCGGACTATAGCAATCAGCCCCAGCATTTT. This encodes CSASPSDYSNQPQHF.

This clonotype was detected ten times or more. The V gene is TRBV12-3 or TRBV12-4, the J gene TRBJ1-1, with D unresolved. This CDR3 has 13 amino acids. Trimming removed 2 bases at V and 7 bases at J, with 11 bases between. The CDR3 region has the DNA TGTGCCAGCAGTTTATTATCGAGGAGTGAAGCTTTCTTT. This translates into CASSLLSRSEAFF.

This clonotype appeared many times. The gene calls are TRBV20-1 and TRBJ2-5; the match to TRBD2 covers 8 bases. The CDR3 covers 13 residues. V shed 3 bases, J shed 4 bases, and the junction held 4 bases outside the gene matches. Germline V gives CDR1 DFQATT, CDR2 SNEGSKA (reference sequence). In DNA form, the CDR3 reads TGCAGTGCTAGCGGCGGGGGGCTAGAGACCCAGTACTTC. Translation gives CSASGGGLETQYF.

This clonotype was seen ten or more times. The chain joins TRBV2 to TRBJ1-1, with 7 bases identical to TRBD1. The junction had 10 bases not matched to a gene; V was cut back by 10 bases and J by 5 bases. The CDR3 contains 13 residues. The germline V gene encodes CDR1 SNHLY and CDR2 FYNNEI. CDR3 residues: CANSGGTRTEAFF. The CDR3 DNA reads as TGTGCCAACTCAGGGGGGACCCGGACTGAAGCTTTCTTT.

This clonotype was counted ten times or more. The chain links TRBV29-1 to TRBJ1-2; 8 positions agree with TRBD1. The CDR3 covers 11 residues. Looked up from germline, CDR1 is SQVTM and CDR2 is ANQGSEA. Unmatched junction bases numbered 6, after V lost 7 bases and J lost 8 bases. The CDR3 DNA reads TGCAGCGACGGACAGGGTTTCGGCTACACCTTC. As protein: CSDGQGFGYTF.

This clonotype was counted at least ten times. The chain combines TRBV28 with TRBJ1-3; D remains unclear. The ends were cut back, 2 bases at V and 1 base at J, with 15 bases in the middle. The CDR3 spans 17 residues. Germline V gives CDR1 MDHEN, CDR2 SYDVKM. The CDR3 DNA is TGTGCCAGCAGTTTACAGATAGGTTGGGGTTCTGGAAACACCATATATTTT. Its protein product is CASSLQIGWGSGNTIYF.

This clonotype appeared once. V and J are TRBV10-3 and TRBJ2-5; a possible D gene is TRBD1 (5 bases). Germline lookup yields CDR1 ENHRY and CDR2 SYGVKD. The CDR3 is 13 residues long. Trimming shortened V by 4 bases and J by 1 base, and 7 bases separated the two germline ends. The CDR3 loop reads CAISVGVQETQYF. In DNA, the CDR3 is TGTGCCATCAGTGTAGGGGTCCAAGAGACCCAGTACTTC.

This clonotype was picked up a small number of times. The gene calls are TRBV4-3 and TRBJ1-3; D unresolved. Trimming removed 5 bases from V and 0 bases from J, with 8 bases in between. CDR1 and CDR2 (germline): LGHNA, YSLEER. The CDR3 is made up of 14 amino acids. The CDR3 region has the DNA TGCGCCAGCAGCTCAGCGGGCTCTGGAAACACCATATATTTT. Protein product: CASSSAGSGNTIYF.

This chain uses TRBV21-1 with TRBJ2-3; the tabulated D call, TRBD2, remains unverified against the DNA. TRBV21-1 has pseudogene status. There are 14 residues in the CDR3. This CDR3 reads CASSNRLVLDTQYF. Here the CDR3 DNA reads TGTGCCAGCAGCAATCGACTAGTCCTAGATACGCAGTATTTT.

This clonotype was recorded a few times. This sequence joins TRBV11-1 and TRBJ1-4; a possible D gene is TRBD1 (6 bases). V lost 4 bases and J 8 bases, leaving 14 bases between the germline ends. Germline V gene lookup returns CDR1 SGHAT and CDR2 FQDESV (reference sequence). The CDR3 spans 14 residues. In DNA, the CDR3 is TGTGCCAGCAGCTCAAGTGCAGGGGAGGAAAAACTGTTTTTT. Amino acid sequence: CASSSSAGEEKLFF.